Given below is one T cell receptor (beta chain) in context. This sample was taken from a study of blood T cell repertoires in COVID-19. Overall study context: The United States, Italy and Spain supplied acute and convalescent COVID-19 samples. T cells, B-cell-depleted T cells, or PBMCs provided the cDNA or gDNA that served as material.

In the original processing: The assay estimated nucleated cells by amplifying reference gene primers. Assay: immunoSEQ multiplex PCR; the TCRdb copy retains only in-frame clones and omits some. The V and J calls and clone size are taken from that table; D and trimming were inferred from the DNA. The sample has about 87,000 clones; around nine tenths are singletons. CDR1 and CDR2 (germline): SNHLY, FYNNEI. The trim removed 5 bases at V and 5 bases at J, leaving 6 bases unmatched. There are 15 residues in the CDR3. The sequence came from a man aged 35-49 years with acute or convalescent COVID-19. The rearrangement uses TRBV2 and TRBJ1-6; 7 nucleotides align to TRBD1. Sequencing was carried out using peripheral blood. The CDR3 nucleotides read TGTGCCAGCAGTCCCGGGACAGCAAATAATTCACCCCTCCACTTT. Encoded protein: CASSPGTANNSPLHF.